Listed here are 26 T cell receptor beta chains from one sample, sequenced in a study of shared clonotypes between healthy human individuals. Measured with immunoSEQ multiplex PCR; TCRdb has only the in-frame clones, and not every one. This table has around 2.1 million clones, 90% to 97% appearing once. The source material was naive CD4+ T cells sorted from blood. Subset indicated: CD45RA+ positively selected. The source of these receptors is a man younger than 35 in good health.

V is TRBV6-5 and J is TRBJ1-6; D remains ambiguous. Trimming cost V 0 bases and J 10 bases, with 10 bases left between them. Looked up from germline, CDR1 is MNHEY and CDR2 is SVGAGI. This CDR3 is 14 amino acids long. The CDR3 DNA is TGTGCCAGCAGTTACTCGATCGTCGCCTCACCCCTCCACTTT. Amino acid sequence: CASSYSIVASPLHF.

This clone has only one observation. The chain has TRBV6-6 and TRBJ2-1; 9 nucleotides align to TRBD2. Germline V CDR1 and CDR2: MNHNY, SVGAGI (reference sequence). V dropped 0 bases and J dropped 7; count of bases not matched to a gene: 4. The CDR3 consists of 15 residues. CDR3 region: CASSYSSGRVNEQFF. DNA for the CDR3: TGTGCCAGCAGTTACTCTAGCGGGAGAGTGAATGAGCAGTTCTTC.

The CDR3 sequence is CASSWRGSPFLEAFF. In DNA form, the CDR3 reads TGTGCCAGCAGCTGGCGAGGGTCCCCATTCCTTGAAGCTTTCTTT. The chain couples TRBV7-2 to TRBJ1-1; D not certain. The CDR3 has 15 residues. Trimming left V 4 bases short and J 7 bases short, with 19 bases between. Per the germline V gene, CDR1 is SGHTA and CDR2 is FQGNSA.

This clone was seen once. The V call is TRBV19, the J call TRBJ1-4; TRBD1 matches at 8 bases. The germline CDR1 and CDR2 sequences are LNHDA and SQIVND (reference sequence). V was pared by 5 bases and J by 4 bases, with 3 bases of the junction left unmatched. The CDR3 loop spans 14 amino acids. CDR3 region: CASSLTGDNEKLFF. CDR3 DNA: TGTGCCAGTAGTTTGACAGGGGATAATGAAAAACTGTTTTTT. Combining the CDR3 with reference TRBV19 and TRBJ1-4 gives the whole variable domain DGGITQSPKYLFRKEGQNVTLSCEQNLNHDAMYWYRQDPGQGLRLIYYSQIVNDFQKGDIAEGYSVSREKKESFPLTVTSAQKNPTAFYLCASSLTGDNEKLFFGSGTQLSVL.

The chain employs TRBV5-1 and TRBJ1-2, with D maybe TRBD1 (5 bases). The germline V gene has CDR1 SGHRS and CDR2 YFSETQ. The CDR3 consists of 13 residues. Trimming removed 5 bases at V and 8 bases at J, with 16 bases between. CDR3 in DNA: TGCGCCAGCAGTACCGGGACCGGCGGGGGCTACACCTTC. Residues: CASSTGTGGGYTF.

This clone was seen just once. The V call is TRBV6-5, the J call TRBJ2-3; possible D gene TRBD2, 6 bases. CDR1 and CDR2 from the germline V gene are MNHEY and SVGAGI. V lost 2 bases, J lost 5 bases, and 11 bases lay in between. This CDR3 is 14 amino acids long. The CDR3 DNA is TGTGCCAGCAGTTACGTGGCGGGAATAGATACGCAGTATTTT. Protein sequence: CASSYVAGIDTQYF.

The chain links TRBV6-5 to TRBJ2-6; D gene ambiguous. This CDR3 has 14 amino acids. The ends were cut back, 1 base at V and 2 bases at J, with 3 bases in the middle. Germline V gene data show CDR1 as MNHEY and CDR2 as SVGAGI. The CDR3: CASSYFTGANVLTF. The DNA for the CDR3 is TGTGCCAGCAGTTACTTTACTGGGGCCAACGTCCTGACTTTC.

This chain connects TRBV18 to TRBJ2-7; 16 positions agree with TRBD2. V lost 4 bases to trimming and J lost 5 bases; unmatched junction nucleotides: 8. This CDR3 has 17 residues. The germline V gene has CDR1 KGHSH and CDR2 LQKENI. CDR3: CASSRPGLAGGNHEQYF. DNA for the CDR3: TGTGCCAGCTCACGTCCGGGACTAGCGGGAGGGAACCACGAGCAGTACTTC.

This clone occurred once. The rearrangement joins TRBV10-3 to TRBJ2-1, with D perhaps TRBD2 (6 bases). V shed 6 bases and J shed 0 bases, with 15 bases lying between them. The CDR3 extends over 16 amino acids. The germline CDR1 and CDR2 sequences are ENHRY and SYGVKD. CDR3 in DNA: TGTGCCATCAGGGGGACTGACGGGGGCTCCTACAATGAGCAGTTCTTC. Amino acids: CAIRGTDGGSYNEQFF.

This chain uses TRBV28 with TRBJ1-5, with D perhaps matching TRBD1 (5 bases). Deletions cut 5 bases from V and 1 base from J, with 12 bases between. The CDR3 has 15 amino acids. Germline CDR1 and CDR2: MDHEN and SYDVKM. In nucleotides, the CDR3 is TGTGCCAGCAGTGCCACAGGCGGGAGCAATCAGCCCCAGCATTTT. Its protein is CASSATGGSNQPQHF.

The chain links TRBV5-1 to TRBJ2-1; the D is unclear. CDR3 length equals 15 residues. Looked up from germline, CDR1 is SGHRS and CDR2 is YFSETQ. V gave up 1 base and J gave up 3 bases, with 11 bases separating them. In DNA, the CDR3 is TGCGCCAGCAGCTTGCAGATAGGCCACTACAATGAGCAGTTCTTC. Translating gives CASSLQIGHYNEQFF. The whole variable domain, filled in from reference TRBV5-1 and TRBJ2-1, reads KAGVTQTPRYLIKTRGQQVTLSCSPISGHRSVSWYQQTPGQGLQFLFEYFSETQRNKGNFPGRFSGRQFSNSRSEMNVSTLELGDSALYLCASSLQIGHYNEQFFGPGTRLTVL.

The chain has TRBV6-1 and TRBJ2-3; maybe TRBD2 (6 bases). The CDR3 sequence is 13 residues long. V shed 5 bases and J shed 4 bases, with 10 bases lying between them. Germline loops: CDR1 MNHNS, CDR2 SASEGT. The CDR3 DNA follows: TGTGCCAGCAGTCGGGACTGGGCAGATACGCAGTATTTT. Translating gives CASSRDWADTQYF.

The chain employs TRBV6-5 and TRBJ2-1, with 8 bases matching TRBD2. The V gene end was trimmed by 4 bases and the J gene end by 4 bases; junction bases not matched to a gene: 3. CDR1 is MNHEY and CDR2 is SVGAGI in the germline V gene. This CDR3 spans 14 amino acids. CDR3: CASSLAGSYNEQFF. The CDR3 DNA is TGTGCCAGCAGTTTAGCGGGAAGTTACAATGAGCAGTTCTTC.

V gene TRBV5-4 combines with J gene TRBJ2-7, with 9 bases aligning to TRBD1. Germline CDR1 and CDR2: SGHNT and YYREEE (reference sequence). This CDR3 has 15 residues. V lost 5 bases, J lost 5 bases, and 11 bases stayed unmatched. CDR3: CASSHAGTGTDEQYF. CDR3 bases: TGTGCCAGCAGTCATGCCGGGACAGGGACGGACGAGCAGTACTTC.

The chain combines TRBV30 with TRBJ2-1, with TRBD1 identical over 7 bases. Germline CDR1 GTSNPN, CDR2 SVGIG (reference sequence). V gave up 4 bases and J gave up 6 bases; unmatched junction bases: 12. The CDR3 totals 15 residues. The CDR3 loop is CAWIPTGTVRNEQFF. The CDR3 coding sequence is TGTGCCTGGATACCGACCGGGACAGTGCGCAATGAGCAGTTCTTC.

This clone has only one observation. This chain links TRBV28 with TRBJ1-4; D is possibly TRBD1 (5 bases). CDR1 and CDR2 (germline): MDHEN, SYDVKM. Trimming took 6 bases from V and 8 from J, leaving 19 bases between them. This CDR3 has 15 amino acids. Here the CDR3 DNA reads TGTGCCAGCAGGGACCCCCAGGGAGTGGGGGAAAAACTGTTTTTT. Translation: CASRDPQGVGEKLFF.

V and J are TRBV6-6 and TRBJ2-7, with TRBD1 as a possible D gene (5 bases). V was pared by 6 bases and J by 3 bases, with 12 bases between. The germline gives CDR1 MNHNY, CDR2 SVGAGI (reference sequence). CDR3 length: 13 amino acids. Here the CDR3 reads CASSTQQVYEQYF. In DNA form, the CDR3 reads TGTGCCAGCAGCACACAACAGGTCTACGAGCAGTACTTC.

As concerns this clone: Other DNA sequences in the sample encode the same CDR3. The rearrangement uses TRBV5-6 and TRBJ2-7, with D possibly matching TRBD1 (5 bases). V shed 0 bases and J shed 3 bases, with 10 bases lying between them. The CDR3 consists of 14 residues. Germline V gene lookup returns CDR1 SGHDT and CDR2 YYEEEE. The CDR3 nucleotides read TGTGCCAGCAGCTTGGTTCCAGGGAACTACGAGCAGTACTTC. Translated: CASSLVPGNYEQYF.

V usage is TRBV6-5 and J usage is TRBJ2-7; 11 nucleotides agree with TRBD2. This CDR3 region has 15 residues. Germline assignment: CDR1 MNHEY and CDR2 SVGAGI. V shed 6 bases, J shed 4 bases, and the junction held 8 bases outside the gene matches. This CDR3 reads CASRITSGGVYEQYF. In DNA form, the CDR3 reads TGTGCCAGCAGGATAACTAGCGGGGGTGTTTACGAGCAGTACTTC.

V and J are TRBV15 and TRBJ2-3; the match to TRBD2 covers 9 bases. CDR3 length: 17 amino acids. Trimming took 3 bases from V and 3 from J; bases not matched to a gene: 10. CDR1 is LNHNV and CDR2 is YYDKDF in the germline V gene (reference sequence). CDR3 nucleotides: TGTGCCACCAGCAGTCCTTTTGGGACTAGCAGTACAGATACGCAGTATTTT. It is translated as CATSSPFGTSSTDTQYF.

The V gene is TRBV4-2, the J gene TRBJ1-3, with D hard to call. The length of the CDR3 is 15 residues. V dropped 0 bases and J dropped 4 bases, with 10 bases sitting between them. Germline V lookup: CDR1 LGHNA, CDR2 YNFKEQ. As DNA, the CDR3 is TGTGCCAGCAGCCAAGATTGGACGCCCGGAAACACCATATATTTT. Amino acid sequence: CASSQDWTPGNTIYF.

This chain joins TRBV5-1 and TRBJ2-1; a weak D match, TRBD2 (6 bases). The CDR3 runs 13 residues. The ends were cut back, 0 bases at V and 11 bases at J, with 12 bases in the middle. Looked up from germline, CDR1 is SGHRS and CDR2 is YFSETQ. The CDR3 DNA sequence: TGCGCCAGCAGCTTGGCCGGGGGACCCCAGCAGTTCTTC. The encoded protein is CASSLAGGPQQFF.

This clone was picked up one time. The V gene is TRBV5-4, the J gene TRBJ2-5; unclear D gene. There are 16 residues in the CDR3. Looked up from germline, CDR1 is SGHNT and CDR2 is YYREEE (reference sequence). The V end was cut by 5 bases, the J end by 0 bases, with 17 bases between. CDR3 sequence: CASRGNAGPYQETQYF. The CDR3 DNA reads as TGTGCCAGCAGGGGTAATGCCGGCCCGTACCAAGAGACCCAGTACTTC. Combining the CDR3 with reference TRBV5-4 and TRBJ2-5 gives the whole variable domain ETGVTQSPTHLIKTRGQQVTLRCSSQSGHNTVSWYQQALGQGPQFIFQYYREEENGRGNFPPRFSGLQFPNYSSELNVNALELDDSALYLCASRGNAGPYQETQYFGPGTRLLVL.

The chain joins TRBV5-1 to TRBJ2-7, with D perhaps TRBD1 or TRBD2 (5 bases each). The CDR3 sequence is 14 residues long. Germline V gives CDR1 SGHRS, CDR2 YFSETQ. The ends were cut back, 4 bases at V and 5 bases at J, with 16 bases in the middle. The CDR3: CASSQLWGSNEQYF. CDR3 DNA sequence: TGCGCCAGCAGCCAGCTGTGGGGGTCCAACGAGCAGTACTTC.

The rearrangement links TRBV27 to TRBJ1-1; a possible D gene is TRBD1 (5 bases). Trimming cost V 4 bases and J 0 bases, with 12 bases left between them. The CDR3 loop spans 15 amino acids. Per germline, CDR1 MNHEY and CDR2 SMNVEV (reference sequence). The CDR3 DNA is TGTGCCAGCAGTTCCTCGGGGGGTCTGAACACTGAAGCTTTCTTT. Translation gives CASSSSGGLNTEAFF.

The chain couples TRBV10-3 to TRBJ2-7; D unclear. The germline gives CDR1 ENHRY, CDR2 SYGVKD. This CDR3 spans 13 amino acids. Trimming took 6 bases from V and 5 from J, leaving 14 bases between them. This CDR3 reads CAIRRQPGNEQYF. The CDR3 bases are TGTGCCATCAGGAGGCAGCCTGGAAACGAGCAGTACTTC.